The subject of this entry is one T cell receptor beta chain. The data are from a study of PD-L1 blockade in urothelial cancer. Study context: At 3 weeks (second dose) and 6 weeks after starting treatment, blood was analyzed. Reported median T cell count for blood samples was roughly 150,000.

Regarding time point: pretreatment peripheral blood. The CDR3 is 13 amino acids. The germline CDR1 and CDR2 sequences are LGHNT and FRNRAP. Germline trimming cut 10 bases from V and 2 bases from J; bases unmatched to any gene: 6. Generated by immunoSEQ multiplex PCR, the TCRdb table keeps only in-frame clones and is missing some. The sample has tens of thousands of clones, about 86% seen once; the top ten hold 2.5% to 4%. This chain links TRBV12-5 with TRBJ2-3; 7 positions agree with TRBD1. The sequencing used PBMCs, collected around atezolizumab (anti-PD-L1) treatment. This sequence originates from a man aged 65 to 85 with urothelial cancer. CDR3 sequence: CANLQGNTDTQYF. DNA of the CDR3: TGTGCTAACCTACAGGGGAACACAGATACGCAGTATTTT. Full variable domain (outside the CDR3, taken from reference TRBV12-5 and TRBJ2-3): DARVTQTPRHKVTEMGQEVTMRCQPILGHNTVFWYRQTMMQGLELLAYFRNRAPLDDSGMPKDRFSAEMPDATLATLKIQPSEPRDSAVYFCANLQGNTDTQYFGPGTRLTVL.